This TCR beta chain stems from a study of response to subunit inactivated influenza vaccine. TCRdb reprocessed the RT-PCR reads with MiXCR, giving one entry per CDR3 protein. In the table there are about 570,000 distinct CDR3 sequences, roughly 12% of which are singletons. CDR1 is LGHNA, CDR2 YNFKEQ, per germline. Trimming cost V 4 bases and J 2 bases; bases outside gene matches: 6. The CDR3 length is 15 residues. This clonotype was picked up many times. The same data also went into a second study, on T cells expressing NK-cell markers. That report adds: Beta-chain TCR cDNA was generated via 5'RACE template switching with UMIs. In roughly six donors, dominant NKG2C+ clonotypes were roughly 1.0-8% of CD8+ T cells. It was still unclear whether expanded NKG2C+ T cell clones were HCMV specific.

The genes are TRBV4-2 and TRBJ2-7, with 9 bases aligning to TRBD2. This clonotype was sampled from a man between 45 and 60 years old who received an inactivated influenza vaccine. Material: PBMCs from blood, obtained on the day of vaccination. CDR3 region: CASSPIAGAAYEQYF. Written as DNA, the CDR3 is TGTGCCAGCAGCCCCATAGCGGGGGCCGCCTACGAGCAGTACTTC.